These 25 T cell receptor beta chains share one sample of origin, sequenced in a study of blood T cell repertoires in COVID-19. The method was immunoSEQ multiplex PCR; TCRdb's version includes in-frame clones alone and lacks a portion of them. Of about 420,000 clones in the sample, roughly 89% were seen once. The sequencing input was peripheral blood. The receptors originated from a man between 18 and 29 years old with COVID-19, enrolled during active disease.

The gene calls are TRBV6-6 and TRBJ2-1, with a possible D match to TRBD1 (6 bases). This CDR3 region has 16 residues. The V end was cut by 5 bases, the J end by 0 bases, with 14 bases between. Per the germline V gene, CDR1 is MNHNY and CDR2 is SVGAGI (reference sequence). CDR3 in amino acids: CASSAPGVSSYNEQFF. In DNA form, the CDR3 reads TGTGCCAGCAGTGCCCCAGGGGTTAGCTCCTACAATGAGCAGTTCTTC.

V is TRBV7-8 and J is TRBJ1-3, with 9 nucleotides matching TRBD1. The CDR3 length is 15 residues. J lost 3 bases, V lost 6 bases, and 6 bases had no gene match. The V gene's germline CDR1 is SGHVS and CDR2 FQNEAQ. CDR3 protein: CASSSTTGGGNTIYF. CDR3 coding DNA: TGTGCCAGCAGTTCGACGACAGGGGGTGGAAACACCATATATTTT.

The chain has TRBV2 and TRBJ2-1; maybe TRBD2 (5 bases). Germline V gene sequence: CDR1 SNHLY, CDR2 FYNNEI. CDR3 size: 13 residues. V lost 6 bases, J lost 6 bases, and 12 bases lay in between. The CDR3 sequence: CASSVGLANEQFF. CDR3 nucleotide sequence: TGTGCCAGCAGCGTCGGGCTAGCCAATGAGCAGTTCTTC.

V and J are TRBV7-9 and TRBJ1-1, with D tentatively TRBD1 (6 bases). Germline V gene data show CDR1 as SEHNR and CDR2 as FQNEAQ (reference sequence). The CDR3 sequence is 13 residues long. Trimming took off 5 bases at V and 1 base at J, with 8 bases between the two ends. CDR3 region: CASSKGENTEAFF. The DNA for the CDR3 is TGTGCCAGCAGCAAGGGGGAGAACACTGAAGCTTTCTTT.

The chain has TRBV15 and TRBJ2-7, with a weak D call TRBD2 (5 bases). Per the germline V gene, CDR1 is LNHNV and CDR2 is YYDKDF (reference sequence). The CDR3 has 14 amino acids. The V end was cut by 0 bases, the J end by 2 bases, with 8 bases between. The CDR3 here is CATSRDSEAYEQYF. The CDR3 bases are TGTGCCACCAGCAGAGATAGCGAAGCCTACGAGCAGTACTTC.

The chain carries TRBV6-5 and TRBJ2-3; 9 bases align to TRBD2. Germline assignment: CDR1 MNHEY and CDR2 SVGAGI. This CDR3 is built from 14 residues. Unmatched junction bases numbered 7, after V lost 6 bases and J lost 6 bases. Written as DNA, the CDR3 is TGTGCCAGCAGACCGGGACTAGCATCGGATACGCAGTATTTT. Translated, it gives CASRPGLASDTQYF.

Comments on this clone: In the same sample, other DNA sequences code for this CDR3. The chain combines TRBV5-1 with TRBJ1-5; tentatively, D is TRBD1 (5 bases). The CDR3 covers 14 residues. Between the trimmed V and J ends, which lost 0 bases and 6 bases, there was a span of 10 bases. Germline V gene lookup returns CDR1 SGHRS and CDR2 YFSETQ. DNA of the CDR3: TGCGCCAGCAGCTTGGGGGGCGAAGGTCAGCCCCAGCATTTT. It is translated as CASSLGGEGQPQHF. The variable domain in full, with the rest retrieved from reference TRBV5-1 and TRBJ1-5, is KAGVTQTPRYLIKTRGQQVTLSCSPISGHRSVSWYQQTPGQGLQFLFEYFSETQRNKGNFPGRFSGRQFSNSRSEMNVSTLELGDSALYLCASSLGGEGQPQHFGDGTRLSIL.

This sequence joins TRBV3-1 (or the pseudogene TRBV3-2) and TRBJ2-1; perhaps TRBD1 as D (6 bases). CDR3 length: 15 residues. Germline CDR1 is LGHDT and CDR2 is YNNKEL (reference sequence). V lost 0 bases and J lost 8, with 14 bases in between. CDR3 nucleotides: TGTGCCAGCAGCCAAGAGGGGGCAGGGGTCGATGAGCAGTTCTTC. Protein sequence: CASSQEGAGVDEQFF.

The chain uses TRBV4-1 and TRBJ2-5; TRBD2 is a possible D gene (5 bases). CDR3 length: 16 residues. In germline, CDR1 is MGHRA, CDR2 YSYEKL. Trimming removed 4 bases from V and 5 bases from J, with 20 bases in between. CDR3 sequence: CASSPHSDLKRETQYF. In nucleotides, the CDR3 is TGCGCCAGCAGCCCTCATTCGGATCTGAAGCGGGAGACCCAGTACTTC.

The CDR3 sequence is CASSLELRAYEQYF. The CDR3 DNA reads as TGCGCCAGCAGCTTGGAGCTAAGAGCCTACGAGCAGTACTTC. The V and J genes are TRBV5-1 and TRBJ2-7, with D unclear. V gave up 0 bases and J gave up 2 bases, with 9 bases separating them. The germline V gene encodes CDR1 SGHRS and CDR2 YFSETQ. The CDR3 sequence is 14 residues long.

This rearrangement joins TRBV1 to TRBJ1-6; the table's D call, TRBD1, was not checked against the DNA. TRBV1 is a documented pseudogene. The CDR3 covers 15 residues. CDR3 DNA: TGCACCAGCAGCCAAGGAGGGGGCTCAGGATCACCCCTCCACTTT. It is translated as CTSSQGGGSGSPLHF.

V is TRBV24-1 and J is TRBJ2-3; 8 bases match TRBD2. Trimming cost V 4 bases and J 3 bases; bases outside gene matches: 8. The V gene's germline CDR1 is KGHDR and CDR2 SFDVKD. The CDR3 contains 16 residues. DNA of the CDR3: TGTGCCACCAGTGACCCCAGCGGGAGTGGGACAGATACGCAGTATTTT. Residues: CATSDPSGSGTDTQYF.

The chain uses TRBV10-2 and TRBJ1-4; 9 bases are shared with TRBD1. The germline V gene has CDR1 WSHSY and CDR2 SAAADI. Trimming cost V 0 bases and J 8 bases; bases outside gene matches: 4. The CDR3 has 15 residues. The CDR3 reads CASSESGTGREKLFF. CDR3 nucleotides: TGCGCCAGCAGTGAGTCCGGGACAGGGAGGGAAAAACTGTTTTTT.

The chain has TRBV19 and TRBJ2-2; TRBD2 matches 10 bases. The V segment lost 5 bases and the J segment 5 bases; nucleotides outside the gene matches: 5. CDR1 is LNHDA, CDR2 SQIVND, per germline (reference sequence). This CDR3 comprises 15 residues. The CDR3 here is CASSHSGRPTGELFF. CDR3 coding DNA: TGTGCCAGTAGTCATAGCGGGAGGCCTACCGGGGAGCTGTTTTTT. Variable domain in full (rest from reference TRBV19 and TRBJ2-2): DGGITQSPKYLFRKEGQNVTLSCEQNLNHDAMYWYRQDPGQGLRLIYYSQIVNDFQKGDIAEGYSVSREKKESFPLTVTSAQKNPTAFYLCASSHSGRPTGELFFGEGSRLTVL.

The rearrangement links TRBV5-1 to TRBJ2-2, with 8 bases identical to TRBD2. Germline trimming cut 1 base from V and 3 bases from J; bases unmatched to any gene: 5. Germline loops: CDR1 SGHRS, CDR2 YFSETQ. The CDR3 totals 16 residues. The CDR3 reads CASSLSSGGYTGELFF. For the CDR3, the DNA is TGCGCCAGCAGCTTGTCCAGCGGGGGCTACACCGGGGAGCTGTTTTTT.

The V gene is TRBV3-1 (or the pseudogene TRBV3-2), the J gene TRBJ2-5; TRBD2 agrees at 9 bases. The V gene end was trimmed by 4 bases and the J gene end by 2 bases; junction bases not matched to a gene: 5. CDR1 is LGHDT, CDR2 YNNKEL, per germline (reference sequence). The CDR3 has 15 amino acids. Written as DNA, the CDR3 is TGTGCCAGCAGCCTAGGTACTAGCGGGCAAGAGACCCAGTACTTC. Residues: CASSLGTSGQETQYF.

This chain's CDR3 is CSVTVQGETQYF. The CDR3 coding sequence is TGCAGCGTGACAGTCCAAGGGGAGACCCAGTACTTC. This chain connects TRBV29-1 to TRBJ2-5; maybe TRBD1 (5 bases). The CDR3 has 12 amino acids. Trimming took 6 bases from V and 5 from J, leaving 13 bases between them. In germline, CDR1 is SQVTM, CDR2 ANQGSEA. The entire variable domain, with the rest obtained from reference TRBV29-1 and TRBJ2-5, is as follows: SAVISQKPSRDICQRGTSLTIQCQVDSQVTMMFWYRQQPGQSLTLIATANQGSEATYESGFVIDKFPISRPNLTFSTLTVSNMSPEDSSIYLCSVTVQGETQYFGPGTRLLVL.

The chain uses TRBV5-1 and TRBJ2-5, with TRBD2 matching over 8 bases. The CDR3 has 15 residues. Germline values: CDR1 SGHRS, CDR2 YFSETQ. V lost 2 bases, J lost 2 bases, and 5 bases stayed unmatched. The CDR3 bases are TGCGCCAGCAGCTTAACGGGGGGGTATCAAGAGACCCAGTACTTC. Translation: CASSLTGGYQETQYF.

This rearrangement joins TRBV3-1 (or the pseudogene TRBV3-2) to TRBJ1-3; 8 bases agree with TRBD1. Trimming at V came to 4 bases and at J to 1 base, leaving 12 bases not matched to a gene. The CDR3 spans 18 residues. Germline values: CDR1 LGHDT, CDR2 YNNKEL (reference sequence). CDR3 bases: TGTGCCAGCAGCCGGGGTCCGGACAGGGTCTCGTCTGGAAACACCATATATTTT. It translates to CASSRGPDRVSSGNTIYF.

The CDR3 loop reads CATSTKGQGTTGELFF. The CDR3 nucleotides read TGTGCCACCAGCACAAAGGGACAGGGGACCACCGGGGAGCTGTTTTTT. V usage is TRBV15 and J usage is TRBJ2-2; TRBD1 matches 10 bases. The junction had 6 bases not matched to a gene; V was cut back by 4 bases and J by 4 bases. Germline CDR1 and CDR2: LNHNV and YYDKDF (reference sequence). CDR3 length equals 16 residues. The variable domain in full, with the rest retrieved from reference TRBV15 and TRBJ2-2, is DAMVIQNPRYQVTQFGKPVTLSCSQTLNHNVMYWYQQKSSQAPKLLFHYYDKDFNNEADTPDNFQSRRPNTSFCFLDIRSPGLGDTAMYLCATSTKGQGTTGELFFGEGSRLTVL.

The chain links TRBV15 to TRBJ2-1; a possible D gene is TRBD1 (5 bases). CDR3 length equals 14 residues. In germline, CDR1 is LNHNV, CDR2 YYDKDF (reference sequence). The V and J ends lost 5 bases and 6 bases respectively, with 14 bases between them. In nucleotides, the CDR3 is TGTGCCACCAGCGCAGGGTACGGTGTCAATGAGCAGTTCTTC. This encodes CATSAGYGVNEQFF.

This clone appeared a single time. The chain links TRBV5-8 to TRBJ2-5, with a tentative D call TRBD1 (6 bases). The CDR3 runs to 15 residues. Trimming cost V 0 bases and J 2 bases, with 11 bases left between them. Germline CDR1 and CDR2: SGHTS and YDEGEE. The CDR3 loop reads CASSLELTGQETQYF. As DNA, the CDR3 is TGTGCCAGCAGCTTGGAATTGACAGGTCAAGAGACCCAGTACTTC.

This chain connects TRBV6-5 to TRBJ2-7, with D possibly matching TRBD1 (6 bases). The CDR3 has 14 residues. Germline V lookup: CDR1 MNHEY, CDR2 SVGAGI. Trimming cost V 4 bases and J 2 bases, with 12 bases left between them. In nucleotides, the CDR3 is TGTGCCAGCAGTTCCAGGGGTTTAACCTACGAGCAGTACTTC. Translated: CASSSRGLTYEQYF.

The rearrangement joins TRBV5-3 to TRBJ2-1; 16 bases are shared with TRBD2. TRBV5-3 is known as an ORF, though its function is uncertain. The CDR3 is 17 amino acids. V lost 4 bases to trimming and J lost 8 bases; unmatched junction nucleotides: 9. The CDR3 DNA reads TGTGCCAGAAGCCCTGGGACTAGCGGGAGGGCCTGTGATGAGCAGTTCTTC. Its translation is CARSPGTSGRACDEQFF.

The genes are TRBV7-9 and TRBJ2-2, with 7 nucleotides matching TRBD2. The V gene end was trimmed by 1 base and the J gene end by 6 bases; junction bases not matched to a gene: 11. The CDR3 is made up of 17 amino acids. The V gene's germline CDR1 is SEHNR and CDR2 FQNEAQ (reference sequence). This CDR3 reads CASSLEHTWEGSGELFF. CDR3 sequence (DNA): TGTGCCAGCAGCTTAGAACACACGTGGGAGGGTTCCGGGGAGCTGTTTTTT.